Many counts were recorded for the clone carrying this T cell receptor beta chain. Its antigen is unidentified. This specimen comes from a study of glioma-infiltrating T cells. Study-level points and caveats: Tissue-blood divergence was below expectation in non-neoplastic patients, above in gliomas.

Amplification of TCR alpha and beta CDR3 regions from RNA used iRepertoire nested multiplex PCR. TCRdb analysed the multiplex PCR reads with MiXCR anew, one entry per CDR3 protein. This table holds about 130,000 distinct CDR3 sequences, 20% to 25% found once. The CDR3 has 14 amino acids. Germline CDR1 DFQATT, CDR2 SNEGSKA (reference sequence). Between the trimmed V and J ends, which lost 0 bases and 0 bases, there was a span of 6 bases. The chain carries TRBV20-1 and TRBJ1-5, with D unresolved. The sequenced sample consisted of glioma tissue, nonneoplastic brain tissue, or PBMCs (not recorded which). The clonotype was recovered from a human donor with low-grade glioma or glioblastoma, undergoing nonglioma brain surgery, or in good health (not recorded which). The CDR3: CSARDSNSNQPQHF. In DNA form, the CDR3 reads TGCAGTGCTAGAGACAGCAATAGCAATCAGCCCCAGCATTTT.